These T cell receptor beta chains were read from a single sample in a study of T cells after yellow fever vaccination. TCRdb passed the 5' RACE reads through MiXCR, listing each CDR3 protein once. The sample has some 320,000 distinct CDR3 sequences, about 10% seen once. Material: CD4+ T cells sorted from PBMCs, obtained 45 days after the yellow fever booster vaccination. Every receptor here comes from a man aged 18 to 35 who received the YFV17D yellow fever vaccine. Each CDR3 is given with its conserved first and last residue. The D gene is left open where the match is weak. Expanded clones are given a class, and other clones once, few, many or no size at all.

d_call clone_size j_call v_call cdr3_nt cdr3_aa
. . TRBJ1-3 TRBV6-5 TGTGCCAGCAGTTACTCACAGCACTCTGGAAACACCATATATTTT CASSYSQHSGNTIYF
. many TRBJ1-1 TRBV20-1 TGCAGTGCTAGAGCGGGGTTTGACACTGAAGCTTTCTTT CSARAGFDTEAFF
TRBD2 few TRBJ2-3 TRBV7-2 TGTGCCAGCAGCCGCCCAACTAGCGGGGGCGGCACAGATACGCAGTATTTT CASSRPTSGGGTDTQYF
TRBD1 many TRBJ2-1 TRBV5-5 TGTGCCAGCAGGGCCCGCCTAAGGACAGGGGGCAATGAGCAGTTCTTC CASRARLRTGGNEQFF
. few TRBJ2-7 TRBV5-1 TGCGCCAGCAGCCAGGACTTAGCGACAGGATACGAGCAGTACTTC CASSQDLATGYEQYF
. few TRBJ1-1 TRBV20-1 TGCAGTGCGTCGGGCTTTATTGAAGCTTTCTTT CSASGFIEAFF
TRBD1 many TRBJ1-1 TRBV3-1 TGTGCCAGCAGCCAAGCCATCGGACAGGGGGTAACTGAAGCTTTCTTT CASSQAIGQGVTEAFF
. few TRBJ2-7 TRBV4-2 TGTGCCAGCAGCCAAGATCGGCAGGGGGGCTCCTACGAGCAGTACTTC CASSQDRQGGSYEQYF
. once TRBJ2-3 TRBV18 TGTGCCAGCTCACCCCCTAACCAAGATACGCAGTATTTT CASSPPNQDTQYF
TRBD1 few TRBJ2-7 TRBV5-1 TGCGCCAGCAGCGCCGGGACAGGGTCCGACGAGCAGTACTTC CASSAGTGSDEQYF
. few TRBJ1-1 TRBV4-2 TGTGCCAGCAGCATCTCGCCGAGGGCGGAAGGCACTGAAGCTTTCTTT CASSISPRAEGTEAFF
. few TRBJ1-4 TRBV7-9 TGTGCCAGCAGCGCGGGAGATGAAAAACTGTTTTTT CASSAGDEKLFF
. few TRBJ1-1 TRBV5-6 TGTGCCAGCAGCTTGGCCCTCCGGGGCCCCAACACTGAAGCTTTCTTT CASSLALRGPNTEAFF
. few TRBJ2-5 TRBV6-5 TGTGCCAGCATCGACCCGGTAGGCGGCCAAGAGACCCAGTACTTC CASIDPVGGQETQYF
. . TRBJ2-4 TRBV18 TGTGCCAGCTCACAACTAAATTCGGGTGACATTCAGTACTTC CASSQLNSGDIQYF
. . TRBJ1-1 TRBV7-9 TGTGCCAGCAGCTTACCTTACTCTGAAGCTTTCTTT CASSLPYSEAFF
. few TRBJ1-5 TRBV7-2 TGTGCCAGCAGCTCGTGGGCCATTTCGGGGGCTGGTCAGCCCCAGCATTTT CASSSWAISGAGQPQHF
TRBD1 . TRBJ1-6 TRBV6-5 TGTGCCAGCAGCGGACAGGGACGATCACCCCTCCACTTT CASSGQGRSPLHF
. . TRBJ2-3 TRBV20-1 TGCAGTGCTAGAGCTAGCACAGATACGCAGTATTTT CSARASTDTQYF
. few TRBJ2-1 TRBV11-2 TGTGCCAGCAGCCATCCAGGATCCTACAATGAGCAGTTCTTC CASSHPGSYNEQFF
. . TRBJ1-6 TRBV10-3 TGTGCCATCAGATTGGACAGCCTGAATTCACCCCTCCACTTT CAIRLDSLNSPLHF
TRBD1 . TRBJ1-1 TRBV15 TGTGCCACCAGCAGAGATAGGGACAGGTACACTGAAGCTTTCTTT CATSRDRDRYTEAFF
TRBD2 . TRBJ2-2 TRBV7-2 TGTGCCAGCAGCCGCGGGGGGCAGGGGGAGCTGTTTTTT CASSRGGQGELFF
TRBD1 few TRBJ2-3 TRBV5-5 TGTGCCAGCAGCTTGGCTCGGACAGGGATAGATACGCAGTATTTT CASSLARTGIDTQYF
. many TRBJ1-5 TRBV5-5 TGTGCCAGCAGCCCAGGCCGGGGCATTTCCTTTAGGAATCAGCCCCAGCATTTT CASSPGRGISFRNQPQHF
TRBD1 few TRBJ1-1 TRBV5-1 TGCGCCAGCAGCTGGACAGGGGAGGACACTGAAGCTTTCTTT CASSWTGEDTEAFF
TRBD1 . TRBJ1-5 TRBV6-5 TGTGCCAGCAGGGGACAGGGTTTAGATCAGCCCCAGCATTTT CASRGQGLDQPQHF
TRBD2 . TRBJ2-1 TRBV5-1 TGCGCCAGCAGCCAGGTGACTAGCGGGTGGCGCAATGAGCAGTTCTTC CASSQVTSGWRNEQFF
TRBD1 few TRBJ2-4 TRBV6-1 TGTGCCAGCAGGGAACCTGGGGACAGCTCTTGGCCCATTCAGTACTTC CASREPGDSSWPIQYF
TRBD1 . TRBJ2-3 TRBV4-2 TGTGCCAGCAGCCAAGCCGGGACAGGGGTATATTCAGATACGCAGTATTTT CASSQAGTGVYSDTQYF
TRBD2 few TRBJ2-1 TRBV20-1 TGCAGTGCTAGAGCTCTCAGGACTAGCGGGGGTTACAATGAGCAGTTCTTC CSARALRTSGGYNEQFF
TRBD1 . TRBJ2-2 TRBV5-6 TGTGCCAGCAGCTTGGGACCGGACAGGATAAACACCGGGGAGCTGTTTTTT CASSLGPDRINTGELFF
. few TRBJ2-5 TRBV24-1 TGTGCCACCAGCCTCGGGGGCGAGGAGACCCAGTACTTC CATSLGGEETQYF
. few TRBJ1-1 TRBV18 TGTGCCAGCTCACCGTTGGCCTCCGAAGGGAACACTGAAGCTTTCTTT CASSPLASEGNTEAFF
TRBD1 . TRBJ2-2 TRBV5-1 TGCGCCAGCAGCGGGACAGGGGGCCTAGCCGGGGAGCTGTTTTTT CASSGTGGLAGELFF
. few TRBJ2-1 TRBV5-1 TGCGCCAGCAGCTTGGCGCAGGGCCCCAATGAGCAGTTCTTC CASSLAQGPNEQFF
. . TRBJ2-3 TRBV11-2 TGTGCCAGCAGCTTTCGGAGGGAACAGGATTTT CASSFRREQDF
. . TRBJ2-3 TRBV12-2 TGTGCAAGTCGCGTAGAACTGGGGGAGACTAGCAGCACAGATACGCAGTATTTT CASRVELGETSSTDTQYF
. . TRBJ2-1 TRBV6-5 TGTGCCCCCACAGGGGGGGGCAATGAGCAGTTCTTC CAPTGGGNEQFF
. . TRBJ2-1 TRBV4-3 TGCGCCAGCAGCCATTTGGACAGAGTCTACAATGAGCAGTTCTTC CASSHLDRVYNEQFF